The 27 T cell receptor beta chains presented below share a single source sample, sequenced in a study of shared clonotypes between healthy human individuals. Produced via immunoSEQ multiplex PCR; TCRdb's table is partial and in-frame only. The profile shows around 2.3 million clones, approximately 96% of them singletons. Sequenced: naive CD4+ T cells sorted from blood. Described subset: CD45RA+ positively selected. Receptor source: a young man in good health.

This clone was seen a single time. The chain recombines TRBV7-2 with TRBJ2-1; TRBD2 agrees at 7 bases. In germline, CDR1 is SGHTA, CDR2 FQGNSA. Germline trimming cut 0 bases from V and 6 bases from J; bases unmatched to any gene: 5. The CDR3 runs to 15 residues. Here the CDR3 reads CASSLASGVGNEQFF. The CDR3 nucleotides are TGTGCCAGCAGCTTAGCCAGCGGGGTTGGCAATGAGCAGTTCTTC.

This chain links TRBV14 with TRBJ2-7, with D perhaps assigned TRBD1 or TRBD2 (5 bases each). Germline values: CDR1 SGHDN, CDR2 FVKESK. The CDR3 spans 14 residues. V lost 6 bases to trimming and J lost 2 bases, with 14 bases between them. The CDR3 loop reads CASRNEGKPYEQYF. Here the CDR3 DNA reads TGTGCCAGCAGGAACGAGGGGAAACCCTACGAGCAGTACTTC.

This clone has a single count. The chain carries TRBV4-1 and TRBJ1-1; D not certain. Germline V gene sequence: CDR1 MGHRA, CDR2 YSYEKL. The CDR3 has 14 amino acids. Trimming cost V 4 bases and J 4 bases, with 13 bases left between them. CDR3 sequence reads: CASSPLFGSTEAFF. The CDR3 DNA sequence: TGCGCCAGCAGCCCATTGTTTGGTAGCACTGAAGCTTTCTTT.

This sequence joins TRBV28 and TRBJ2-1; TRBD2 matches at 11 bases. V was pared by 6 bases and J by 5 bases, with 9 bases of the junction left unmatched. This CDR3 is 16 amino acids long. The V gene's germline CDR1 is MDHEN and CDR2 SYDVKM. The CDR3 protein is CASSFAGLAGHNEQFF. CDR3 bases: TGTGCCAGCAGCTTCGCCGGACTAGCGGGTCACAATGAGCAGTTCTTC.

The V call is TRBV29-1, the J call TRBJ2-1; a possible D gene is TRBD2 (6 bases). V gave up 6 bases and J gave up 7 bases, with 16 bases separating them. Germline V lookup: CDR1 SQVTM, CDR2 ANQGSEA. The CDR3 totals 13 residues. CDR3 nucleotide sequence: TGCAGCGTAGGGAGGCTTCTGTCTAATGAGCAGTTCTTC. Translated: CSVGRLLSNEQFF.

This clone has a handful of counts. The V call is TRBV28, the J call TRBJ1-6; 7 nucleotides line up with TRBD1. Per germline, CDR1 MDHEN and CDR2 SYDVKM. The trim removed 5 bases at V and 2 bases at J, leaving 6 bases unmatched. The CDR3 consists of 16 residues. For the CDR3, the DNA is TGTGCCAGCAGTGAAGCCGGGACAGCCTATAATTCACCCCTCCACTTT. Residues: CASSEAGTAYNSPLHF.

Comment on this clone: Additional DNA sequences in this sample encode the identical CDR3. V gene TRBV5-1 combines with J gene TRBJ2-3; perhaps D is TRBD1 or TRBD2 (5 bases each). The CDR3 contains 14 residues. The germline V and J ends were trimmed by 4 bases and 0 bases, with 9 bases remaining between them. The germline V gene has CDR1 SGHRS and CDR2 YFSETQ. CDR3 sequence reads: CASSLGRSTDTQYF. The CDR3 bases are TGCGCCAGCAGCCTGGGACGGAGCACAGATACGCAGTATTTT.

Here the CDR3 reads CASGPGQGDDSNQPQHF. CDR3 DNA: TGTGCTAGTGGTCCGGGACAGGGCGATGATAGCAATCAGCCCCAGCATTTT. V is TRBV12-5 and J is TRBJ1-5; TRBD1 aligns across 9 bases. This CDR3 is 17 amino acids long. V shed 5 bases and J 0 bases; nucleotides not matched to a gene: 8. The germline gives CDR1 LGHNT, CDR2 FRNRAP.

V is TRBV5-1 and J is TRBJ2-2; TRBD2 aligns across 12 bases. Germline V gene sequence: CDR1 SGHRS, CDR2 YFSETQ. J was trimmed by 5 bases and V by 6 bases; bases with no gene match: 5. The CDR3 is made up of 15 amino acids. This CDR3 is CASTLLAGGTGELFF. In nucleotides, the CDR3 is TGCGCCAGCACCCTACTAGCGGGAGGAACCGGGGAGCTGTTTTTT.

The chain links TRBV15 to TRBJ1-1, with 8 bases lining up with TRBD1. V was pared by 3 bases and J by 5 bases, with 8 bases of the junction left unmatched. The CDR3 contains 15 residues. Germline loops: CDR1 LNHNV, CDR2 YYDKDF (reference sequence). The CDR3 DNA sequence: TGTGCCACCAGCAGGGCAGGGGGCACTGGGACTGAAGCTTTCTTT. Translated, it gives CATSRAGGTGTEAFF.

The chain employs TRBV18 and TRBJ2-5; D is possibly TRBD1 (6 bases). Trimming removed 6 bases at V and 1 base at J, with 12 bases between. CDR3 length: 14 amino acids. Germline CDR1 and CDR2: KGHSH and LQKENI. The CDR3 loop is CASSPDRTQETQYF. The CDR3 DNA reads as TGTGCCAGCTCCCCGGACAGAACCCAAGAGACCCAGTACTTC.

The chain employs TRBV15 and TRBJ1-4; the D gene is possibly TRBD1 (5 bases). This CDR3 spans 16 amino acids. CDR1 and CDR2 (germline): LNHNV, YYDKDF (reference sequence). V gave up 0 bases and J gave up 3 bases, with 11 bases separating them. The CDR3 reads CATSRDWAGSNEKLFF. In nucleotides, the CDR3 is TGTGCCACCAGCAGAGATTGGGCAGGGTCTAATGAAAAACTGTTTTTT.

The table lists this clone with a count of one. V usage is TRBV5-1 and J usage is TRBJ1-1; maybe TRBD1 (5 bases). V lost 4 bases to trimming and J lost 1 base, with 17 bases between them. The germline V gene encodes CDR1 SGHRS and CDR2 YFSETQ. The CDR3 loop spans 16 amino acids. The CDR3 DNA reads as TGCGCCAGCAGCCCTGGGGCGTCAGCACAGAACACTGAAGCTTTCTTT. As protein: CASSPGASAQNTEAFF.

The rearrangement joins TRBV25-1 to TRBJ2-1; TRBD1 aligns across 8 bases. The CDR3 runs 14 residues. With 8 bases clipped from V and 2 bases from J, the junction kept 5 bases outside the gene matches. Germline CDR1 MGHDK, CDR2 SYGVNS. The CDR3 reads CASGRTGTYNEQFF. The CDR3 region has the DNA TGTGCCAGCGGACGGACAGGGACCTACAATGAGCAGTTCTTC.

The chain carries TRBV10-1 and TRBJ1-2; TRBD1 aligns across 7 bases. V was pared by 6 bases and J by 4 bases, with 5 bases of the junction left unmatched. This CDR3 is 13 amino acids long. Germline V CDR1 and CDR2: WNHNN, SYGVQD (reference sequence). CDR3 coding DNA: TGCGCCAGCAGGAGACAGGGCTTCTATGGCTACACCTTC. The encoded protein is CASRRQGFYGYTF.

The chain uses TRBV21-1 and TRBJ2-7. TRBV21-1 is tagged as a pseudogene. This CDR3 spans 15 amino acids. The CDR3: CASSKRDRIRYEQYF. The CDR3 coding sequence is TGTGCCAGCAGCAAAAGGGACCGGATCCGATACGAGCAGTACTTC.

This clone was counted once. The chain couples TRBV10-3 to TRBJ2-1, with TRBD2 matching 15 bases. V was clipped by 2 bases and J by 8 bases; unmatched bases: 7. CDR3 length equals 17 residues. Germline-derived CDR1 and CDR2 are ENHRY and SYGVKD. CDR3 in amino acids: CAISEGLAGGQIDEQFF. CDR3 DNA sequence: TGTGCCATCAGTGAGGGACTAGCGGGAGGGCAAATTGATGAGCAGTTCTTC.

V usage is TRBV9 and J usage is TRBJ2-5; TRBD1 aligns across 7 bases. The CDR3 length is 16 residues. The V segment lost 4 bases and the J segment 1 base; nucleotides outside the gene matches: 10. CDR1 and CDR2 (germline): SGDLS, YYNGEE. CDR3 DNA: TGTGCCAGCAGCCCACGGGACAGTCTATTCCAAGAGACCCAGTACTTC. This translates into CASSPRDSLFQETQYF.

The CDR3 loop is CASSYAGASYNEQFF. The CDR3 DNA follows: TGTGCCAGCAGTTACGCAGGGGCTAGCTACAATGAGCAGTTCTTC. The chain couples TRBV6-5 to TRBJ2-1, with a tentative D call TRBD1 (6 bases). The germline gives CDR1 MNHEY, CDR2 SVGAGI. V dropped 2 bases and J dropped 3 bases, with 11 bases sitting between them. CDR3 length: 15 amino acids.

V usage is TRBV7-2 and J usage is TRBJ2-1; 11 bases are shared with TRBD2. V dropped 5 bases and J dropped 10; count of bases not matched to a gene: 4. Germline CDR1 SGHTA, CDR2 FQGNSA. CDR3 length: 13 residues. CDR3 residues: CASSAGLAGEQFF. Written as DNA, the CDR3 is TGTGCCAGCAGCGCCGGACTAGCGGGCGAGCAGTTCTTC.

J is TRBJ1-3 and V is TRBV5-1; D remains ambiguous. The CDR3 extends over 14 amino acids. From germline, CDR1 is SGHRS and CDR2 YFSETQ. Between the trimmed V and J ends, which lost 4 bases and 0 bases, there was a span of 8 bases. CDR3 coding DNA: TGCGCCAGCAGCATCGGGATCTCTGGAAACACCATATATTTT. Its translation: CASSIGISGNTIYF.

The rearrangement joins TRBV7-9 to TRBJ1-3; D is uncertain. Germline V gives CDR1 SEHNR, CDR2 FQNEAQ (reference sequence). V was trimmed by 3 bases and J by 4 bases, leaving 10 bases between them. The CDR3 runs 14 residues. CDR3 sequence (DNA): TGTGCCAGCAGCTTTGAGGACCTAGGAAACACCATATATTTT. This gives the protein CASSFEDLGNTIYF.

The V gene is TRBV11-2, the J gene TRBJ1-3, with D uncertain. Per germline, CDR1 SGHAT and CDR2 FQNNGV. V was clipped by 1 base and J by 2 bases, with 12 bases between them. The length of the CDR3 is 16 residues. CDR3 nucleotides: TGTGCCAGCAGCTTAGTCCCTGCGAAGACTGGAAACACCATATATTTT. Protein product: CASSLVPAKTGNTIYF. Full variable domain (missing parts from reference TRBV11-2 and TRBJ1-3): EAGVAQSPRYKIIEKRQSVAFWCNPISGHATLYWYQQILGQGPKLLIQFQNNGVVDDSQLPKDRFSAERLKGVDSTLKIQPAKLEDSAVYLCASSLVPAKTGNTIYFGEGSWLTVV.

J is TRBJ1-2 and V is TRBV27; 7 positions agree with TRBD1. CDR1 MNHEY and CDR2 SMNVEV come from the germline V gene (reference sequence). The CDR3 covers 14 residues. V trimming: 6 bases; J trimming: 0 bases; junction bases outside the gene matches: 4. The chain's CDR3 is CASSRGWANYGYTF. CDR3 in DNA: TGTGCCAGCAGCAGGGGGTGGGCTAACTATGGCTACACCTTC.

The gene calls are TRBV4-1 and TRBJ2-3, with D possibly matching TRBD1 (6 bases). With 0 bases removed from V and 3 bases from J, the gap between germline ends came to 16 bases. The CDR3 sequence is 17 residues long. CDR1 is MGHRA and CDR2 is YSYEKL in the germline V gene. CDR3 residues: CASSQEWWGLGTDTQYF. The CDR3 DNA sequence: TGCGCCAGCAGCCAAGAGTGGTGGGGGCTAGGTACAGATACGCAGTATTTT.

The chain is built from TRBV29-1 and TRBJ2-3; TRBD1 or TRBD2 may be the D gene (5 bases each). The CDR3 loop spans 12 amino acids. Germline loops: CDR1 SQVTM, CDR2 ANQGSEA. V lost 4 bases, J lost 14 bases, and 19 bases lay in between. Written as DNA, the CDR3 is TGCAGCGTTGCCCTGATCGGGACCCAGTGGTATTTT. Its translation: CSVALIGTQWYF.

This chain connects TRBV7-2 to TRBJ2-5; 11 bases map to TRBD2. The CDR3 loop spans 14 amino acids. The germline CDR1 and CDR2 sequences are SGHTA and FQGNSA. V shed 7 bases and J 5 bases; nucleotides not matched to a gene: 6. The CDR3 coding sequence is TGTGCCAGCACCTATAGCGGGAGGGCCGAGACCCAGTACTTC. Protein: CASTYSGRAETQYF. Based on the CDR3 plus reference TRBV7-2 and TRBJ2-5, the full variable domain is GAGVSQSPSNKVTEKGKDVELRCDPISGHTALYWYRQSLGQGLEFLIYFQGNSAPDKSGLPSDRFSAERTGGSVSTLTIQRTQQEDSAVYLCASTYSGRAETQYFGPGTRLLVL.